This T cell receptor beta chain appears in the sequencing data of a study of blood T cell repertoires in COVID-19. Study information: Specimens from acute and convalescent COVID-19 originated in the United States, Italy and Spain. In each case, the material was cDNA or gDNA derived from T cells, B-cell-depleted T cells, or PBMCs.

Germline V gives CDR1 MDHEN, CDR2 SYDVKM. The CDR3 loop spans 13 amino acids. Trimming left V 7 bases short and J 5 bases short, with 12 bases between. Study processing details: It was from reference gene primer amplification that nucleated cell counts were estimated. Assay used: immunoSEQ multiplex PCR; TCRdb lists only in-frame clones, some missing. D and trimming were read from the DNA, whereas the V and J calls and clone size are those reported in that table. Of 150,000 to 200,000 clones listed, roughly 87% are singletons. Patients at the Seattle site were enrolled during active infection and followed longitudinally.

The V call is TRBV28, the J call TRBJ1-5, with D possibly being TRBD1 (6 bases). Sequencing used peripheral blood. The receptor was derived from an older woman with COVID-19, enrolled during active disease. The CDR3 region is CASKQGSDQPQHF. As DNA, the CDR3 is TGTGCCAGCAAACAGGGAAGTGATCAGCCCCAGCATTTT.